One and the same sample provided the 27 T cell receptor beta chains below, sequenced in a study of spatial heterogeneity in lung cancer. Time point of the sample: blood at routine non-recurrence follow-up after resection. TCRdb processed the 5' RACE reads anew with MiXCR; each CDR3 protein has one entry. The sample carries tens of thousands of distinct CDR3 sequences, approximately 8% recorded once. The sample in question was PBMCs, obtained at follow-up. The receptors stem from a male donor with early-stage non-small cell lung cancer.

This clonotype was detected ten times or more. The chain couples TRBV6-5 to TRBJ1-5; 7 bases are shared with TRBD1. This CDR3 region has 14 residues. The J segment lost 9 bases and the V segment lost 2 bases, leaving 7 bases of the junction unmatched. Germline-derived CDR1 and CDR2 are MNHEY and SVGAGI. The CDR3, as DNA: TGTGCCAGCAGTTACGGACAGGCCAGGGGGCCCCAGCATTTT. Its protein is CASSYGQARGPQHF.

This clonotype has a count of ten or more. J is TRBJ1-5 and V is TRBV12-3 or TRBV12-4; TRBD1 matches 7 bases. The trim removed 3 bases at V and 0 bases at J, leaving 8 bases unmatched. CDR3 length: 17 amino acids. The chain's CDR3 is CASSFSRDRLSNQPQHF. The CDR3 coding sequence is TGTGCCAGCAGTTTCAGCCGGGACAGACTTAGCAATCAGCCCCAGCATTTT.

This clonotype was picked up many times. The chain has TRBV3-1 and TRBJ1-1; TRBD1 agrees at 10 bases. Germline V gene lookup returns CDR1 LGHDT and CDR2 YNNKEL (reference sequence). The CDR3 length is 15 residues. V gave up 3 bases and J gave up 0 bases; unmatched junction bases: 1. CDR3 coding DNA: TGTGCCAGCAGCCACGGACAGGGGGTGAACACTGAAGCTTTCTTT. Protein product: CASSHGQGVNTEAFF.

This clonotype was seen a handful of times. The rearrangement joins TRBV18 to TRBJ2-7; 9 positions agree with TRBD1. The J segment lost 6 bases and the V segment lost 1 base, leaving 19 bases of the junction unmatched. Germline-derived CDR1 and CDR2 are KGHSH and LQKENI. There are 19 residues in the CDR3. The CDR3 region has the DNA TGTGCCAGCTCACCACGCATGAAGGGAACCGGGACAGGGCTACTCGAGCAGTACTTC. This encodes CASSPRMKGTGTGLLEQYF. Full variable domain (remainder filled in from reference TRBV18 and TRBJ2-7): NAGVMQNPRHLVRRRGQEARLRCSPMKGHSHVYWYRQLPEEGLKFMVYLQKENIIDESGMPKERFSAEFPKEGPSILRIQQVVRGDSAAYFCASSPRMKGTGTGLLEQYFGPGTRLTVT.

This clonotype has ten or more counts. The V gene is TRBV10-2, the J gene TRBJ2-7; D unclear. CDR1 and CDR2 (germline): WSHSY, SAAADI. This CDR3 region has 11 residues. V was clipped by 2 bases and J by 3 bases, with 2 bases between them. DNA of the CDR3: TGCGCCAGCAGTGAGCGCTACGAGCAGTACTTC. It yields the protein CASSERYEQYF.

This clonotype has ten or more counts. The chain carries TRBV2 and TRBJ2-1; D possibly uses TRBD1 or TRBD2 (6 bases each). The CDR3 covers 15 residues. Trimming cost V 5 bases and J 4 bases, with 15 bases left between them. Germline-derived CDR1 and CDR2 are SNHLY and FYNNEI. The CDR3 protein is CASSRGDRKYNEQFF. The CDR3 DNA reads as TGTGCCAGCAGTAGGGGGGACCGAAAATACAATGAGCAGTTCTTC.

This clonotype came up many times. The chain uses TRBV12-3 or TRBV12-4 and TRBJ2-5; no clear D gene. V dropped 1 base and J dropped 3 bases, with 3 bases sitting between them. CDR3 length equals 12 residues. The CDR3 nucleotides read TGTGCCAGCAGTTTAGGGGAAGAGACCCAGTACTTC. Translating gives CASSLGEETQYF.

Regarding this clonotype: A much larger clone sits a single nucleotide away, making a read error possible. V is TRBV3-1 and J is TRBJ2-7; TRBD1 agrees at 8 bases. The CDR3 loop spans 16 amino acids. CDR1 is LGHDT, CDR2 YNNKEL, per germline (reference sequence). CDR3 sequence: CACSHQTGALSYEQYF. Here the CDR3 DNA reads TGTGCCTGCAGCCACCAGACAGGGGCTCTCTCCTACGAGCAGTACTTC.

Many counts were recorded for this clonotype. The chain couples TRBV5-1 to TRBJ2-5, with D unclear. This CDR3 contains 15 residues. Germline-derived CDR1 and CDR2 are SGHRS and YFSETQ. Trimming stripped 0 bases from V and 5 bases from J, with 14 bases between. The CDR3 coding sequence is TGCGCCAGCAGCTTGGCCTCGGCAGCCGGGGAGACCCAGTACTTC. Amino acid sequence: CASSLASAAGETQYF.

This rearrangement joins TRBV3-1 to TRBJ2-2; 7 bases are a match to TRBD1. Germline CDR1 and CDR2: LGHDT and YNNKEL (reference sequence). With V trimmed by 3 bases and J by 11 bases, 6 bases remained unmatched. The CDR3 is 13 residues long. CDR3 amino acids: CASSHGQVFELFF. As DNA, the CDR3 is TGTGCCAGCAGCCACGGACAGGTCTTTGAGCTGTTTTTT.

This clonotype was detected ten times or more. The V call is TRBV5-1, the J call TRBJ1-2; D not certain. There are 16 residues in the CDR3. From germline, CDR1 is SGHRS and CDR2 YFSETQ. Trimming removed 2 bases from V and 4 bases from J, with 18 bases in between. CDR3 DNA sequence: TGCGCCAGCAGCTTATCCTCCCCCGGCCTCGCCTATGGCTACACCTTC. The encoded protein is CASSLSSPGLAYGYTF.

This clonotype is labeled as medium-sized. This CDR3 is CASSMAGAGGWQPQHF. As DNA, the CDR3 is TGTGCCAGCAGTATGGCAGGGGCCGGGGGGTGGCAGCCCCAGCATTTT. The chain has TRBV28 and TRBJ1-5; possible D gene TRBD1, 6 bases. The CDR3 length is 16 residues. Germline V CDR1 and CDR2: MDHEN, SYDVKM. The V end lost 5 bases, the J end lost 7 bases, and 21 bases lay between the germline ends.

This clonotype has a count of ten or more. This chain joins TRBV19 and TRBJ2-7; 8 positions agree with TRBD1. Trimming removed 5 bases from V and 3 bases from J; junction bases left unmatched: 6. Germline V gene lookup returns CDR1 LNHDA and CDR2 SQIVND (reference sequence). This CDR3 spans 14 amino acids. CDR3 residues: CASSPGQVLYEQYF. The DNA for the CDR3 is TGTGCCAGTAGTCCGGGACAGGTGCTCTACGAGCAGTACTTC.

This clonotype was seen repeatedly, ten times or more. DNA of the CDR3: TGTGCCAGCAGTCAGGCCGATAGATACACTGAAGCTTTCTTT. This encodes CASSQADRYTEAFF. The chain uses TRBV12-3 or TRBV12-4 and TRBJ1-1; D gene unclear. V lost 5 bases and J 3 bases, leaving 13 bases between the germline ends. This CDR3 has 14 residues.

This clonotype showed up many times. The chain recombines TRBV3-1 with TRBJ1-4; the D gene is possibly TRBD1 (5 bases). The ends were cut back, 0 bases at V and 5 bases at J, with 7 bases in the middle. Germline V gene sequence: CDR1 LGHDT, CDR2 YNNKEL (reference sequence). This CDR3 spans 14 amino acids. The CDR3 DNA follows: TGTGCCAGCAGCCAAGAAGGGGTCAATGAAAAACTGTTTTTT. Its protein product is CASSQEGVNEKLFF.

This clonotype has ten or more counts. The chain links TRBV6-1 to TRBJ2-6; D is possibly TRBD1 or TRBD2 (5 bases each). Germline CDR1 reads MNHNS; CDR2 reads SASEGT. CDR3 size: 16 residues. Trimming removed 2 bases from V and 0 bases from J, with 8 bases in between. The CDR3 DNA follows: TGTGCCAGCAGTGAACCTGGGACCTCTGGGGCCAACGTCCTGACTTTC. Amino acid sequence: CASSEPGTSGANVLTF.

There are many counts of this clonotype. The rearrangement uses TRBV5-6 and TRBJ1-1; D is perhaps TRBD1 (5 bases). This CDR3 contains 16 residues. V was clipped by 4 bases and J by 2 bases, with 18 bases between them. From germline, CDR1 is SGHDT and CDR2 YYEEEE. CDR3 sequence (DNA): TGTGCCAGCAGCCGAGACGGGGCCACGACTAACACTGAAGCTTTCTTT. Translated: CASSRDGATTNTEAFF.

This clonotype was seen repeatedly, ten times or more. The chain links TRBV7-3 to TRBJ1-2; 8 bases align to TRBD1. Germline loops: CDR1 SGHTA, CDR2 FQGTGA. J lost 5 bases, V lost 5 bases, and 10 bases had no gene match. The length of the CDR3 is 15 residues. The CDR3 sequence: CASSPGQGDGYGYTF. CDR3 bases: TGTGCCAGCAGCCCCGGACAGGGAGATGGATATGGCTACACCTTC.

This clonotype was seen ten or more times. V is TRBV6-1 and J is TRBJ2-5; the match to TRBD1 covers 7 bases. Unmatched junction bases numbered 3, after V lost 1 base and J lost 4 bases. The CDR3 is 14 amino acids. Germline V gene data show CDR1 as MNHNS and CDR2 as SASEGT. The CDR3 loop reads CASSEGSGGETQYF. The CDR3 nucleotides read TGTGCCAGCAGTGAAGGTTCAGGGGGAGAGACCCAGTACTTC.

This clonotype was seen repeatedly, ten times or more. The chain is built from TRBV30 and TRBJ2-6, with D possibly being TRBD1 (5 bases). The V gene's germline CDR1 is GTSNPN and CDR2 SVGIG (reference sequence). Deletions cut 5 bases from V and 4 bases from J, with 9 bases between. The CDR3 totals 13 residues. In DNA, the CDR3 is TGTGCCTGGGCAGGGATCGGGGCCAACGTCCTGACTTTC. Translating gives CAWAGIGANVLTF.

This clonotype was detected many times. The gene calls are TRBV11-1 and TRBJ1-6; no clear D gene. V dropped 5 bases and J dropped 1 base, with 6 bases sitting between them. The CDR3 runs 14 residues. Germline CDR1 and CDR2: SGHAT and FQDESV (reference sequence). CDR3 residues: CASSQRSYNSPLHF. CDR3 DNA: TGTGCCAGCAGCCAACGGTCCTATAATTCACCCCTCCACTTT. Full variable domain (rest looked up from reference TRBV11-1 and TRBJ1-6): EAEVAQSPRYKITEKSQAVAFWCDPISGHATLYWYRQILGQGPELLVQFQDESVVDDSQLPKDRFSAERLKGVDSTLKIQPAELGDSAMYLCASSQRSYNSPLHFGNGTRLTVT.

Many counts were recorded for this clonotype. The chain carries TRBV30 and TRBJ2-2, with D perhaps TRBD1 (6 bases). CDR1 is GTSNPN, CDR2 SVGIG, per germline (reference sequence). The CDR3 is made up of 15 amino acids. V gave up 2 bases and J gave up 3 bases, with 13 bases separating them. The chain's CDR3 is CAWSPLAGDTGELFF. CDR3 nucleotides: TGTGCCTGGAGTCCGCTAGCAGGGGACACCGGGGAGCTGTTTTTT.

This clonotype was observed many times. The V and J genes are TRBV6-5 and TRBJ2-1; TRBD2 matches at 14 bases. Germline lookup yields CDR1 MNHEY and CDR2 SVGAGI. V trimming: 6 bases; J trimming: 7 bases; junction bases outside the gene matches: 8. The length of the CDR3 is 16 residues. The CDR3 DNA reads TGTGCCAGCAGATCCTTGACTAGCGGGGGGGATAATGAGCAGTTCTTC. It codes for CASRSLTSGGDNEQFF.

This clonotype was counted at least ten times. J is TRBJ1-1 and V is TRBV5-1; 7 bases match TRBD1. With V trimmed by 4 bases and J by 6 bases, 9 bases remained unmatched. The CDR3 is 14 residues long. The germline gives CDR1 SGHRS, CDR2 YFSETQ. CDR3 in DNA: TGCGCCAGCAGCCCCGGACAGGAGTTGGCTGAAGCTTTCTTT. It specifies CASSPGQELAEAFF.

In its sample, this clonotype was seen many times. The chain has TRBV2 and TRBJ2-2, with TRBD2 as a possible D gene (6 bases). This CDR3 contains 14 residues. Germline V CDR1 and CDR2: SNHLY, FYNNEI. The ends were cut back, 6 bases at V and 10 bases at J, with 18 bases in the middle. CDR3 sequence: CASSGDSRLKELFF. The CDR3 bases are TGTGCCAGCAGCGGGGACTCCCGGTTGAAGGAGCTGTTTTTT.

This clonotype was seen ten or more times. The rearrangement links TRBV5-4 to TRBJ1-6; D is unresolved. The CDR3 consists of 16 residues. The germline V gene has CDR1 SGHNT and CDR2 YYREEE (reference sequence). Deletions cut 0 bases from V and 0 bases from J, with 7 bases between. The CDR3 DNA reads TGTGCCAGCAGCTTGGGCGGAAGCTCCTATAATTCACCCCTCCACTTT. Its protein is CASSLGGSSYNSPLHF.

This clonotype was seen a single time. A much larger clone differs from this one at a single base, so this may be a read error. The rearrangement joins TRBV3-1 to TRBJ1-2, with 8 bases matching TRBD1. CDR3 length: 16 amino acids. Germline trimming cut 1 base from V and 8 bases from J; bases unmatched to any gene: 12. Per germline, CDR1 LGHDT and CDR2 YNNKEL (reference sequence). CDR3 residues: CASSQAVGGQGRGYTF. The CDR3 nucleotides read TGTGCCAGCAGCCAAGCCGTCGGTGGACAGGGTCGGGGCTACACCTTC.